What follows are 6 T cell receptor beta chains derived from one specimen sequenced in a study of blood T cell repertoires in COVID-19. The repertoire was sequenced with immunoSEQ multiplex PCR; TCRdb's copy has only in-frame clones and lacks some. The data hold around 230,000 clones, with approximately 90% observed a single time. Input material: peripheral blood. The receptors shown here come from a man aged 25-40 years who had recovered from COVID-19.

Here the CDR3 reads CASSVSGDTDTQYF. CDR3 coding DNA: TGCGCCAGCAGCGTTAGCGGGGACACAGATACGCAGTATTTT. This sequence joins TRBV5-1 and TRBJ2-3; TRBD2 matches 8 bases. This CDR3 has 14 amino acids. V trimming: 4 bases; J trimming: 2 bases; junction bases outside the gene matches: 3. Germline CDR1 reads SGHRS; CDR2 reads YFSETQ.

The J gene is TRBJ2-1, the V gene TRBV6-5; D remains ambiguous. V dropped 6 bases and J dropped 6 bases, with 6 bases sitting between them. Germline CDR1 reads MNHEY; CDR2 reads SVGAGI. The CDR3 has 11 residues. The CDR3 sequence: CASSWANEQFF. For the CDR3, the DNA is TGTGCCAGCAGCTGGGCCAATGAGCAGTTCTTC.

The chain uses TRBV10-1 and TRBJ1-2; no reliable D call. CDR1 is WNHNN and CDR2 is SYGVQD in the germline V gene (reference sequence). V was cut by 6 bases and J by 4 bases, with 12 bases left in between. This CDR3 spans 13 amino acids. As DNA, the CDR3 is TGCGCCAGCAGCGACCCGGGAACCTATGGCTACACCTTC. Its protein product is CASSDPGTYGYTF.

This chain links TRBV13 with TRBJ2-5, with D tentatively TRBD2 (6 bases). CDR3 length: 17 residues. Trimming cost V 5 bases and J 7 bases, with 26 bases left between them. The germline V gene encodes CDR1 PRHDT and CDR2 FYEKMQ (reference sequence). The CDR3 DNA is TGTGCCAGCAGCCTTAGTTTGCAGAACCTGGAGGGTGGGACCCAGTACTTC. Its translation is CASSLSLQNLEGGTQYF.

In its sample, this clone was seen once. This rearrangement joins TRBV4-2 to TRBJ2-3; the match to TRBD2 covers 9 bases. The CDR3 spans 16 residues. V dropped 6 bases and J dropped 5; count of bases not matched to a gene: 12. CDR1 LGHNA and CDR2 YNFKEQ come from the germline V gene. The CDR3 nucleotides are TGTGCCAGCAGTCCCGACGGCGGGGGGGCTGGAGATACGCAGTATTTT. Its translation: CASSPDGGGAGDTQYF.

The chain recombines TRBV4-3 with TRBJ2-1, with a weak D call TRBD2 (5 bases). The CDR3 totals 15 residues. Germline V gene sequence: CDR1 LGHNA, CDR2 YSLEER. Deletions cut 0 bases from V and 8 bases from J, with 14 bases between. CDR3 coding DNA: TGCGCCAGCAGCCAAGAGTTAGCTCGGGGAGATGAGCAGTTCTTC. This gives the protein CASSQELARGDEQFF.